This T cell receptor (beta chain) was found in a study of blood T cell repertoires in COVID-19. Across the study: The origin of the acute and convalescent COVID-19 samples was the United States, Italy and Spain. T cells, B-cell-depleted T cells, or PBMCs supplied cDNA or gDNA.

There are 19 residues in the CDR3. V was cut by 3 bases and J by 0 bases, with 21 bases left in between. Original analysis: The authors estimated nucleated cell counts from reference gene primer amplification. Profiled with immunoSEQ multiplex PCR; TCRdb holds only in-frame clones, not every one. That table gives V, J and clone size, and the DNA gave D and trimming. The sample lists approximately 130,000 clones, more than 65% occurring once. The sequenced sample was peripheral blood. The sequence was collected from a human donor in a cohort sampled during active COVID-19. This chain connects TRBV23-1 to TRBJ2-1; a possible D gene is TRBD1 (6 bases). TRBV23-1 is designated an ORF whose function remains uncertain. The CDR3 nucleotides read TGCGCCAGCAGTCACCCCTATCTGACAGGAGAAAACTCCTACAATGAGCAGTTCTTC. It yields the protein CASSHPYLTGENSYNEQFF.